Below, 10 T cell receptor beta chains from the same sample are listed, as sequenced in a study of OX40 agonist ivuxolimab in advanced cancers. Method: immunoSEQ multiplex PCR; TCRdb's copy keeps in-frame clones and lacks some. The profile shows about 89,000 clones, roughly 84% of them singletons. The starting material was CD4+ or CD8+ T cells sorted from blood, obtained in a trial of the OX40 agonist ivuxolimab. The receptors stem from an adult with an advanced solid tumor such as melanoma, head and neck, liver or kidney cancer.

V usage is TRBV5-6 and J usage is TRBJ1-1; D uncertain. This CDR3 is 15 amino acids long. V gave up 4 bases and J gave up 2 bases, with 15 bases separating them. Germline CDR1 reads SGHDT; CDR2 reads YYEEEE. The CDR3 DNA sequence: TGTGCCAGCAGCCGAGTGACGAGAGCAAACACTGAAGCTTTCTTT. Protein sequence: CASSRVTRANTEAFF.

This chain joins TRBV6-6 and TRBJ1-3; D may be TRBD1 (5 bases). CDR3 length: 13 residues. V lost 4 bases to trimming and J lost 4 bases, with 8 bases between them. Germline V CDR1 and CDR2: MNHNY, SVGAGI (reference sequence). The CDR3 is CASSSGLGNTIYF. CDR3 DNA sequence: TGTGCCAGCAGTTCAGGGTTGGGAAACACCATATATTTT.

The chain has TRBV7-2 and TRBJ2-3; D call uncertain. Germline V gives CDR1 SGHTA, CDR2 FQGNSA. The CDR3 sequence is 15 residues long. Trimming shortened V by 0 bases and J by 4 bases, and 11 bases separated the two germline ends. The CDR3 coding sequence is TGTGCCAGCAGCTTAGCAAAAAACGGAGCAGATACGCAGTATTTT. Translation: CASSLAKNGADTQYF.

J is TRBJ2-2 and V is TRBV6-5, with 7 positions matching TRBD1. V shed 6 bases and J 6 bases; nucleotides not matched to a gene: 10. The CDR3 loop spans 15 amino acids. Looked up from germline, CDR1 is MNHEY and CDR2 is SVGAGI. CDR3 loop: CASRIGQVPAGELFF. The CDR3 bases are TGTGCCAGCAGGATAGGACAGGTTCCGGCCGGGGAGCTGTTTTTT.

This chain uses TRBV19 with TRBJ1-3; weak D call: TRBD1 (5 bases). V was trimmed by 6 bases and J by 2 bases, leaving 14 bases between them. Per germline, CDR1 LNHDA and CDR2 SQIVND (reference sequence). The length of the CDR3 is 15 residues. The CDR3 bases are TGTGCCAGTAGACTATCGCCGACAGCTGGAAACACCATATATTTT. Its translation is CASRLSPTAGNTIYF. Full variable domain (outside the CDR3, taken from reference TRBV19 and TRBJ1-3): DGGITQSPKYLFRKEGQNVTLSCEQNLNHDAMYWYRQDPGQGLRLIYYSQIVNDFQKGDIAEGYSVSREKKESFPLTVTSAQKNPTAFYLCASRLSPTAGNTIYFGEGSWLTVV.

The V call is TRBV18, the J call TRBJ2-6; D perhaps matches TRBD1 (6 bases). Germline CDR1 reads KGHSH; CDR2 reads LQKENI. The V end lost 3 bases, the J end lost 0 bases, and 12 bases lay between the germline ends. The CDR3 contains 17 residues. The CDR3 loop is CASSPATGFSGANVLTF. CDR3 in DNA: TGTGCCAGCTCACCGGCGACAGGTTTCTCTGGGGCCAACGTCCTGACTTTC.

This chain connects TRBV6-1 to TRBJ1-2; D is possibly TRBD1 (6 bases). The V and J ends lost 4 bases and 8 bases respectively, with 14 bases between them. CDR1 is MNHNS, CDR2 SASEGT, per germline. The CDR3 is 13 residues long. This chain's CDR3 is CASSAEQGYGYTF. The CDR3 region has the DNA TGTGCCAGCAGTGCGGAACAGGGATACGGCTACACCTTC.

This chain connects TRBV6-4 to TRBJ1-4, with D perhaps TRBD1 (5 bases). Trimming cost V 3 bases and J 0 bases, with 8 bases left between them. The CDR3 runs to 15 residues. The V gene's germline CDR1 is MRHNA and CDR2 SNTAGT. CDR3 residues: CASSDTGATNEKLFF. In DNA, the CDR3 is TGTGCCAGCAGTGATACGGGGGCAACTAATGAAAAACTGTTTTTT.

The chain joins TRBV13 to TRBJ1-4, with D possibly TRBD1 on 6 matching bases. CDR3 length: 15 amino acids. Germline values: CDR1 PRHDT, CDR2 FYEKMQ (reference sequence). The V and J ends lost 2 bases and 5 bases respectively, with 12 bases between them. The CDR3 DNA follows: TGTGCCAGCAGCTTAAGATCAGGGGTCAATGAAAAACTGTTTTTT. It yields the protein CASSLRSGVNEKLFF.

This rearrangement joins TRBV5-1 to TRBJ1-6; possible D gene TRBD1, 5 bases. CDR1 and CDR2 from the germline V gene are SGHRS and YFSETQ. This CDR3 has 17 residues. V lost 3 bases and J lost 5, with 18 bases in between. CDR3 DNA sequence: TGCGCCAGCAGCTGGCAGCCCGGGACCTTTGATAATTCACCCCTCCACTTT. Encoded protein: CASSWQPGTFDNSPLHF.